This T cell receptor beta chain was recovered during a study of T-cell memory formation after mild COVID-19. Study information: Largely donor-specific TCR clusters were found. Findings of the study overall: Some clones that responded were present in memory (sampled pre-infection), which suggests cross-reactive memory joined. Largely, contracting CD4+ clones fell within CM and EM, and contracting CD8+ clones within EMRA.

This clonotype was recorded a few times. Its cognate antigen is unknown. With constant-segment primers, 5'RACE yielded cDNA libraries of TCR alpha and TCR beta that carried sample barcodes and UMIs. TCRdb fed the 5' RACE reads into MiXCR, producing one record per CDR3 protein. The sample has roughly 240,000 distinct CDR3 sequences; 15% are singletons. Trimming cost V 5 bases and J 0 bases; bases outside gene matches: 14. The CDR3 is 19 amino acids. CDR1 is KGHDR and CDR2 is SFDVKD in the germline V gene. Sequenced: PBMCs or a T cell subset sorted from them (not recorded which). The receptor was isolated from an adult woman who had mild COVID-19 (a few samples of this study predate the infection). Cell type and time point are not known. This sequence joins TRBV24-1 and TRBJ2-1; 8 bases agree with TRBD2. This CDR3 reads CATSGGTSGSRNSYNEQFF. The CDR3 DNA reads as TGTGCCACCAGTGGAGGCACCAGCGGGAGTCGGAACTCCTACAATGAGCAGTTCTTC.